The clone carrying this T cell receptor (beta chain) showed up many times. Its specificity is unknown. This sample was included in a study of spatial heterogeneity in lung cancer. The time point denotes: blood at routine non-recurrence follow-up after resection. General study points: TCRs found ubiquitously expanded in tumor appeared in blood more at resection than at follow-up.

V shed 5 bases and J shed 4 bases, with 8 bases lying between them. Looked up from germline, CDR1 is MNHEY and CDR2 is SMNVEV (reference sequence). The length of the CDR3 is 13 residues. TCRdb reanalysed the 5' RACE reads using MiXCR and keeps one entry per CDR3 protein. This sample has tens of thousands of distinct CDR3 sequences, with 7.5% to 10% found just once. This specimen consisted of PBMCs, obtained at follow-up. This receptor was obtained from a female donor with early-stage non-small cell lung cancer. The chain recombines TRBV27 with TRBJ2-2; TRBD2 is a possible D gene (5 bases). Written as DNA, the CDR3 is TGTGCCAGCAGTCACGGGGTCACCGGGGAGCTGTTTTTT. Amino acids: CASSHGVTGELFF.